The subject of this entry is one T cell receptor (beta chain). The data originate from a study of blood T cell repertoires in COVID-19. Study information: Donors in the United States, Italy and Spain gave samples during acute or convalescent COVID-19. From T cells, B-cell-depleted T cells, or PBMCs came the material, which was cDNA or gDNA.

Original processing notes: Amplified reference gene primers provided the basis for estimating nucleated cell counts. Libraries were prepared by immunoSEQ multiplex PCR; TCRdb keeps only in-frame clonotypes and omits some of them. The D gene and trimming were derived from the DNA, and the V and J assignments and clone size from that table. The sample contains approximately 140,000 clones, around 90% of which appear only once. There are 17 residues in the CDR3. V shed 6 bases, J shed 4 bases, and the junction held 15 bases outside the gene matches. Germline V gives CDR1 MNHEY, CDR2 SMNVEV (reference sequence).

The source is an older woman with active or convalescent COVID-19. The J gene is TRBJ1-1, the V gene TRBV27; 9 bases align to TRBD1. The specimen was peripheral blood. As DNA, the CDR3 is TGTGCCAGCAGACGGCCCGGGACAGGGAGTATTAGCACTGAAGCTTTCTTT. As protein: CASRRPGTGSISTEAFF.